This T cell receptor (beta chain) was sequenced during a study of T cell changes during pregnancy in multiple sclerosis. This CDR3 spans 17 amino acids. CDR1 and CDR2 (germline): SNHLY, FYNNEI. Trimming took off 6 bases at V and 1 base at J, with 19 bases between the two ends. The data were produced by immunoSEQ multiplex PCR, yet TCRdb's version contains in-frame clones alone and is incomplete. The sample includes tens of thousands of clones, approximately 92% of them seen just once. The chain has TRBV2 and TRBJ2-1; the D gene is possibly TRBD2 (6 bases). The sequence was collected from a female donor in good health, enrolled as a control in a pregnancy study. This specimen was peripheral blood, taken in the third trimester of pregnancy. The CDR3 coding sequence is TGTGCCAGCAGCCTATTGGGGGAGGTCATATCCTACAATGAGCAGTTCTTC. It encodes CASSLLGEVISYNEQFF.